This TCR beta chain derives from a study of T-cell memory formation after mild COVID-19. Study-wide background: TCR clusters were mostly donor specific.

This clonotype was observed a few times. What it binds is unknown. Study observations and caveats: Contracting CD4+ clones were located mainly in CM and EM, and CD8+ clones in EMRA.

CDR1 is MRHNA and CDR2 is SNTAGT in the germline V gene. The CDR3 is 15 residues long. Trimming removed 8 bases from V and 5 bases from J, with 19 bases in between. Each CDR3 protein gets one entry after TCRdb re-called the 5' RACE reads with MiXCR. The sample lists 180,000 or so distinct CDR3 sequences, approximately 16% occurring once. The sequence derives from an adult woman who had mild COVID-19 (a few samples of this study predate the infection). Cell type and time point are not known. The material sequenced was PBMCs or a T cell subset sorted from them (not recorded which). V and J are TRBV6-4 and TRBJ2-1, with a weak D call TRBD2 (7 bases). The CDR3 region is CASAKGGGPNNEQFF. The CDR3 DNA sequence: TGTGCCAGCGCCAAGGGAGGGGGGCCCAACAATGAGCAGTTCTTC.